Listed below are T cell receptor beta chains from one sample, sequenced in a study of post-analysis software for immune sequencing data. In TCRdb, the PCR reads were re-called with MiXCR into one record per CDR3 protein. Of fewer than 600,000 distinct CDR3 sequences in the sample, approximately 46% were seen once. The sample taken for sequencing was blood. The receptors shown here come from a girl under 18 with multiple sclerosis. CDR3s include the opening cysteine and the closing phenylalanine or tryptophan. Each record gives: clone size, V gene, J gene, D gene, CDR3 protein, CDR3 DNA. The D gene is left open where the match is weak. Rows give clone size only sometimes, using once, few, many, or a class for an expanded clone.

-	TRBV5-1	TRBJ2-1	TRBD1	CASSLKQGAGYNEQFF	TGCGCCAGCAGCCTAAAACAGGGGGCCGGATACAATGAGCAGTTCTTC
few	TRBV7-9	TRBJ2-7	TRBD1	CASSGTGDTYEQYF	TGTGCCAGCAGCGGGACAGGGGATACCTACGAGCAGTACTTC
few	TRBV5-1	TRBJ2-1	-	CASSLYGGRGNEQFF	TGCGCCAGCAGCTTGTACGGGGGAAGAGGGAATGAGCAGTTCTTC
-	TRBV6-2/TRBV6-3	TRBJ2-1	-	CASCRSQTHEQFF	TGTGCCAGCTGCCGGAGTCAGACACATGAGCAGTTCTTC
-	TRBV20-1	TRBJ2-5	-	CSARDWETQYF	TGCAGTGCTAGAGATTGGGAGACCCAGTACTTC
-	TRBV28	TRBJ2-7	-	CASRLVGAGLEQYF	TGTGCCAGCAGGTTGGTCGGGGCAGGCCTCGAGCAGTACTTC
-	TRBV24-1	TRBJ1-5	TRBD1	CATSDPGTGTHSNQPQHF	TGTGCCACCAGTGATCCCGGGACAGGTACTCATAGCAATCAGCCCCAGCATTTT
few	TRBV19	TRBJ2-7	TRBD2	CASSHTGTSGTYEQYF	TGTGCCAGTAGTCACACCGGGACTAGCGGAACCTACGAGCAGTACTTC
few	TRBV5-1	TRBJ2-5	-	CASSLGQKQETQYF	TGCGCCAGCAGCTTGGGACAGAAACAAGAGACCCAGTACTTC
-	TRBV6-5	TRBJ1-2	-	CASSPGRVSVYGYTF	TGTGCCAGCAGCCCCGGGCGGGTCAGCGTCTATGGCTACACCTTC
few	TRBV3-1	TRBJ2-1	TRBD1	CASSPLSGTGVYNEQFF	TGTGCCAGCAGCCCCTTATCCGGGACAGGGGTCTACAATGAGCAGTTCTTC
-	TRBV29-1	TRBJ2-7	-	CSAEFSGSYERYF	TGCAGCGCAGAGTTCTCGGGGTCCTACGAGCGGTACTTC
-	TRBV7-8	TRBJ2-1	TRBD1	CASSPRDSPYNEQFF	TGTGCCAGCAGCCCCCGGGACAGCCCTTACAATGAGCAGTTCTTC
-	TRBV7-2	TRBJ2-7	-	CAERAESSYEQYF	TGTGCCGAGAGGGCGGAGAGCTCCTACGAGCAGTACTTC
-	TRBV5-1	TRBJ2-5	-	CASSLDGGSETQYF	TGCGCCAGCAGCTTGGATGGGGGATCGGAGACCCAGTACTTC
once	TRBV6-2/TRBV6-3	TRBJ2-4	-	CASSSTGPKDKNIQYF	TGTGCCAGCAGTTCCACAGGGCCTAAGGACAAAAACATTCAGTACTTC
few	TRBV14	TRBJ2-5	TRBD2	CASSHLGLAGDQETQYF	TGTGCCAGCAGCCATCTAGGACTAGCGGGAGACCAAGAGACCCAGTACTTC
few	TRBV14	TRBJ2-7	-	CASSREQSREQYF	TGTGCCAGCAGCCGAGAACAATCCCGCGAGCAGTACTTC
few	TRBV6-5	TRBJ1-5	-	CASSSRGIGNQPQHF	TGTGCCAGCAGTTCTAGAGGGATAGGGAATCAGCCCCAGCATTTT
-	TRBV6-6	TRBJ2-1	TRBD2	CASSRTSAYNEQFF	TGTGCCAGCAGTCGGACTAGCGCGTACAATGAGCAGTTCTTC
-	TRBV24-1	TRBJ2-7	-	CATSDRGAYEQYF	TGTGCCACCAGTGATCGAGGGGCCTACGAGCAGTACTTC
-	TRBV7-3	TRBJ2-5	-	CASSLIGGQQETQYF	TGTGCCAGCAGCTTAATCGGGGGGCAGCAAGAGACCCAGTACTTC